One T cell receptor (beta chain) is described in this entry. Its antigen is unknown. This entry is derived from a study of glioma-infiltrating T cells after dendritic cell vaccination. Study-wide background: The vaccine used monocyte-derived dendritic cells pulsed overnight with autologous tumor lysate. General study results and limits: TCR clonality showed no direct relationship with survival. Complete blood and tumor specimen sets were limited to few patients.

Method: immunoSEQ multiplex PCR; TCRdb's copy keeps in-frame clones and lacks some. This table holds more than 75,000 clones, roughly 80% found once. As for time point: after dendritic cell vaccination, including at tumor progression/relapse. PBMC were collected before vaccination, two weeks after the third vaccination, and at progression. The input for sequencing was blood, taken after dendritic cell vaccination. The clonotype originates from a human donor with glioblastoma.

The CDR3 sequence is CASSLASGAGELFF. The CDR3 DNA reads as TGCGCCAGCAGCTTGGCTTCGGGGGCCGGGGAGCTGTTTTTT. V is TRBV5-1 and J is TRBJ2-2; perhaps TRBD2 as D (6 bases). The CDR3 spans 14 residues. Germline-derived CDR1 and CDR2 are SGHRS and YFSETQ. Trimming pared 0 bases from V and 6 bases from J, leaving 9 bases between.